The next 3 T cell receptor beta chains were all read from a single sample in a study of blood T cell repertoires in COVID-19. The method was immunoSEQ multiplex PCR; TCRdb's version includes in-frame clones alone and lacks a portion of them. The sample has about 67,000 clones, approximately 75% seen once. Sequenced material: peripheral blood. The receptors come from a woman aged 55-70 years with acute or convalescent COVID-19.

The rearrangement links TRBV4-3 to TRBJ1-3; 10 nucleotides line up with TRBD1. The germline gives CDR1 LGHNA, CDR2 YSLEER. The CDR3 is 15 residues long. Losses at the gene ends were 4 bases for V and 3 bases for J; bases not matched to a gene: 3. The CDR3 is CASSRDRGFGNTIYF. CDR3 in DNA: TGCGCCAGCAGCCGGGACAGGGGTTTTGGAAACACCATATATTTT.

This clone was picked up a small number of times. This rearrangement joins TRBV2 to TRBJ1-5; weak D call: TRBD1 (5 bases). With 1 base removed from V and 2 bases from J, the gap between germline ends came to 9 bases. The CDR3 sequence is 15 residues long. Germline values: CDR1 SNHLY, CDR2 FYNNEI. CDR3: CASSEGRAGNQPQHF. The DNA for the CDR3 is TGTGCCAGCAGTGAAGGCAGGGCTGGCAATCAGCCCCAGCATTTT.

This chain joins TRBV9 and TRBJ1-1; 7 nucleotides line up with TRBD1. Germline loops: CDR1 SGDLS, CDR2 YYNGEE. The V gene end was trimmed by 0 bases and the J gene end by 10 bases; junction bases not matched to a gene: 6. The CDR3 contains 13 residues. CDR3 in amino acids: CASSVAGDRRAFF. The CDR3 bases are TGTGCCAGCAGCGTAGCCGGGGACAGACGAGCTTTCTTT.